This T cell receptor beta chain came from a study of immune evolution from preneoplasia to lung adenocarcinoma. The CDR3 sequence is 13 residues long. Germline CDR1 and CDR2: SGDLS and YYNGEE. Between the trimmed V and J ends, which lost 4 bases and 4 bases, there was a span of 12 bases. Using immunoSEQ multiplex PCR, the repertoire was profiled, and TCRdb retains in-frame clones only, with some absent. The sample has 3,800 or so clones; roughly 77% are singletons. Resections took place in Japan or China from about 2014 to 2017. Material for sequencing was FFPE adjacent normal lung tissue. This receptor was obtained from a person aged 60-79 years with lung adenocarcinoma. The V and J genes are TRBV9 and TRBJ2-7, with D possibly being TRBD2 (6 bases). Written as DNA, the CDR3 is TGTGCCAGCAGCCGGGACTCCGGGTACGAGCAGTACTTC. Translation: CASSRDSGYEQYF.